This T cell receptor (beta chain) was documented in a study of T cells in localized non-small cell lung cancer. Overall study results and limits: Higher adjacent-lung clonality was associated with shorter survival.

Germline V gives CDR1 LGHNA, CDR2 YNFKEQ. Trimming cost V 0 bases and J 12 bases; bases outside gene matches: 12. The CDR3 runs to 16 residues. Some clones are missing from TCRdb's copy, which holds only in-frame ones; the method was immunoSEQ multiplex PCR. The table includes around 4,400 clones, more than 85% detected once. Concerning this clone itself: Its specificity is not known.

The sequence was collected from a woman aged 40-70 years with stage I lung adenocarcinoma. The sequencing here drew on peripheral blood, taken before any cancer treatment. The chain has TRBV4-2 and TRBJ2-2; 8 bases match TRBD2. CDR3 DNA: TGTGCCAGCAGCCAAGATGAGACTAGCGTAGGTAGGAAGCTGTTTTTT. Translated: CASSQDETSVGRKLFF.